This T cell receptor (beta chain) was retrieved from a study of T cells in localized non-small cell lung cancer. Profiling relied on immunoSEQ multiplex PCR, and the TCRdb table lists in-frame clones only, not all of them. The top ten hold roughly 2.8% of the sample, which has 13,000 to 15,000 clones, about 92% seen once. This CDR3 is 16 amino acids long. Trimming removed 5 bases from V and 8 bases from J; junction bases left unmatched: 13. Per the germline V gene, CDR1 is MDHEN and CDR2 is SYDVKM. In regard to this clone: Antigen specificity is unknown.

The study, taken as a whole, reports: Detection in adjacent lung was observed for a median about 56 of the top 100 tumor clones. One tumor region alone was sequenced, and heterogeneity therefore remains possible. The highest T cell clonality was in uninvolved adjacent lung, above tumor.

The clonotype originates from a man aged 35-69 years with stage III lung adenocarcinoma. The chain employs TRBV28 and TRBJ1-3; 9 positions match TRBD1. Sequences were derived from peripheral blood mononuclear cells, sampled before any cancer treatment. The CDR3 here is CASSPRDRVREDTIYF. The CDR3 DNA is TGTGCCAGCAGTCCCCGGGACAGGGTTCGGGAGGACACCATATATTTT.